This paragraph covers one TCR beta chain sequence. Its antigen specificity is not known. One base away there is no much larger clone; base qualities are not given. The entry originates in a study of blood T cell repertoires in COVID-19 (dated by TCRdb to the early 2020s). A note on the overall study: Samples from collaborators originated in the United States, Italy and Spain and spanned both the acute and convalescent phases of COVID-19. The material from the prospective study consisted of cDNA or gDNA derived from T cells, B-cell-depleted T cells, or PBMCs. Subjects who had been exposed to COVID-19, were actively infected with it, or had recovered from it provided the deeply sampled blood TCRbeta repertoires that made up the dataset. The repertoires were released in a freely available public database intended as a resource for research on the immune response to SARS-CoV-2. The samples were drawn from two sources: the first 160 participants of the ongoing ImmuneRACE study, and 1,000 to 1,500 subjects contributed by 6 global collaborators. The sample metadata nearly always contained a de-identified subject ID, COVID-19 status, age in years and sex. HLA class I and class II types, where available, came from metadata supplied by the sample provider rather than from assay-based typing. Overall study outcomes, separate from this receptor: The quantity of clinical and demographic metadata differed by source and by participant and was supplied without curation.

Participants in the prospective study were aged roughly 18 to 89 years, lived in some 24 United States geographic areas, and enrolled through a virtual design. In the prospective study, cohorts were assigned on the basis of participant-reported clinical history obtained from a screening survey and a study questionnaire. Exposed participants were defined as having been in contact with someone with a PCR-confirmed or clinician-diagnosed COVID-19 case within 2 weeks of study entry. Each participant in the prospective study had whole blood, serum and a nasopharyngeal or oropharyngeal swab collected by mobile phlebotomists. Participants in the prospective study had the option to provide additional blood draws and questionnaires over a roughly 2-month period. Blood samples from the prospective study were shipped frozen or at room temperature prior to DNA extraction. TCRbeta CDR3 regions were amplified from genomic DNA by means of the immunoSEQ Assay, a bias-controlled multiplex PCR. On the study's bioinformatics: Within the assay, amplification of reference gene primers was used to estimate how many nucleated cells each sample contained. To quantify the absolute abundance of each unique TCRbeta CDR3 rearrangement, sequence reads were collapsed and filtered. For each sample, productive Simpson clonality was calculated by taking the square root of Simpson's diversity index across productive rearrangements. The immuneACCESS repertoire file appears here via TCRdb, limited to in-frame rearrangements. These files lack a portion of the clones; in checked studies, under half of the deficit traces to unresolved V genes, and the cause of the others is not known. V, J and clone size are those of that table, while D and trimming were read from the DNA. The sample data list about 200,000 clones, and 83% of these were observed just once. The ten largest clones take up about 4.8% of the sample.

V is pruned by 0 bases and J by 11 bases, leaving 6 bases of the junction without a gene match. CDR1 and CDR2 were assigned from the germline V gene (reference sequence) as SGHNT and YYREEE. Reading from cysteine to phenylalanine, the CDR3 counts 14 amino acids. The entry retains the CDR3 DNA only, 42 bases that are in frame from base 1. The receptor was isolated from a woman between 50 and 59 years old who had been exposed to COVID-19. The rearrangement combines TRBV5-4 with TRBJ1-1, with 11 junctional bases fitting TRBD1. The sequenced sample consisted of PBMCs or T cells enriched from blood (not recorded which). The CDR3 is CASSLGRDRGEAFF. Read as DNA, the sequence is TGTGCCAGCAGCTTGGGCCGGGACAGGGGGGAGGCTTTCTTT.